The 28 T cell receptor beta chains listed next were all sequenced from one sample in a study of T cells in Graves' hyperthyroidism and ophthalmopathy. TCR beta CDR3 sequences were amplified from RNA transcripts. In the first-round RT-PCR of the TCR CDR3, the HTBI primer set was used. TCRdb analysed the multiplex PCR reads with MiXCR anew, one entry per CDR3 protein. The table lists more than 95,000 distinct CDR3 sequences, about 45% of them singletons, with about 26% in the top ten. The sequencing input was blood. These receptors came from a man aged 40-50 years with Graves' hyperthyroidism.

This clonotype was found many times. This sequence joins TRBV12-3 or TRBV12-4 and TRBJ2-5, with unresolved D. V was cut by 7 bases and J by 2 bases, with 14 bases left in between. The CDR3 extends over 14 amino acids. Here the CDR3 reads CASTEGLPQETQYF. CDR3 in DNA: TGTGCCAGCACCGAAGGGCTACCTCAAGAGACCCAGTACTTC.

This clonotype was recorded once. The V call is TRBV15, the J call TRBJ2-3, with D perhaps TRBD2 (7 bases). This CDR3 is built from 15 residues. The germline V gene encodes CDR1 LNHNV and CDR2 YYDKDF (reference sequence). V dropped 2 bases and J dropped 1 base, with 10 bases sitting between them. The CDR3 region has the DNA TGTGCCACCAGCAGACAGGGGAGGGGCACAGATACGCAGTATTTT. It specifies CATSRQGRGTDTQYF.

This clonotype was seen at least ten times. The chain links TRBV27 to TRBJ2-7; D call uncertain. The CDR3 contains 14 residues. Germline loops: CDR1 MNHEY, CDR2 SMNVEV (reference sequence). V lost 5 bases, J lost 0 bases, and 11 bases lay in between. The CDR3: CASSPAISSYEQYF. The DNA for the CDR3 is TGTGCCAGCAGTCCGGCTATCAGCTCCTACGAGCAGTACTTC.

This clonotype was recorded many times. DNA of the CDR3: TGCAGTGCTTATACCTTTGTGGGGGGGGAAGAGCAGTACTTC. Translating it yields CSAYTFVGGEEQYF. This rearrangement joins TRBV20-1 to TRBJ2-7, with 7 bases fitting TRBD2. The CDR3 length is 14 residues. The germline gives CDR1 DFQATT, CDR2 SNEGSKA (reference sequence). Trimming cost V 5 bases and J 7 bases; bases outside gene matches: 14.

About this clonotype: This CDR3 is missing its conserved last phenylalanine or tryptophan, likely due to a read error. The chain has TRBV7-2 and TRBJ2-1, with 8 bases fitting TRBD2. The CDR3 extends over 14 amino acids. Germline assignment: CDR1 SGHTA and CDR2 FQGNSA. With V trimmed by 5 bases and J by 6 bases, 6 bases remained unmatched. CDR3 bases: TGTGCCAGCAGCCCACCTGGACTAGCCAATGAGCAGTTCCTC. Translating gives CASSPPGLANEQFL.

Worth noting for this clonotype: Relative to the germline gene, one junction end is altered; a read error may explain this. CDR3 sequence: CASSTGVSYGYAF. CDR3 bases: TGTGCCAGTAGTACGGGCGTAAGCTATGGATACGCCTTC. The chain has TRBV19 and TRBJ1-2; D is undetermined. This CDR3 region has 13 residues. Germline CDR1 reads LNHDA; CDR2 reads SQIVND (reference sequence).

This clonotype was seen many times. The chain links TRBV20-1 to TRBJ2-7, with a tentative D call TRBD2 (6 bases). The V end lost 6 bases, the J end lost 1 base, and 19 bases lay between the germline ends. Germline loops: CDR1 DFQATT, CDR2 SNEGSKA (reference sequence). The length of the CDR3 is 15 residues. CDR3: CSAVLRWGESYEQYF. The CDR3 coding sequence is TGCAGTGCCGTCCTTAGGTGGGGGGAATCCTACGAGCAGTACTTC.

This chain joins TRBV12-3 or TRBV12-4 and TRBJ2-1, with 8 bases matching TRBD2. There are 14 residues in the CDR3. Trimming removed 3 bases from V and 5 bases from J; junction bases left unmatched: 3. The CDR3, as DNA: TGTGCCAGCAGTTTTGGCGGGGGGCACAATGAGCAGTTCTTC. It codes for CASSFGGGHNEQFF.

This clonotype was counted many times. The chain joins TRBV12-3 or TRBV12-4 to TRBJ1-2; tentatively, D is TRBD1 (5 bases). Trimming pared 6 bases from V and 10 bases from J, leaving 12 bases between. The CDR3 loop spans 11 amino acids. CDR3 DNA: TGTGCCAGCAGCCCCGGACACAACTACACCTTC. It encodes CASSPGHNYTF.

The V and J genes are TRBV12-3 or TRBV12-4 and TRBJ1-5, with D unresolved. The CDR3 has 13 amino acids. Trimming removed 5 bases from V and 11 bases from J, with 16 bases in between. The CDR3 DNA follows: TGTGCCAGCAGTAGCGGGAGGCGGGAGACCCAGCATTTT. Amino acids: CASSSGRRETQHF.

The chain is built from TRBV29-1 and TRBJ1-2; TRBD1 aligns across 11 bases. CDR1 and CDR2 (germline): SQVTM, ANQGSEA. Trimming removed 8 bases from V and 8 bases from J; junction bases left unmatched: 7. The CDR3 consists of 12 residues. The CDR3 protein is CSFNRDRGGYTF. In nucleotides, the CDR3 is TGCAGCTTCAACCGGGACAGGGGGGGCTACACCTTC.

A single count supports this clonotype. The chain combines TRBV7-6 with TRBJ2-3, with 11 bases matching TRBD2. Germline V gives CDR1 SGHVS, CDR2 FNYEAQ. This CDR3 is 18 amino acids long. J gave up 1 base and V 4 bases, and 10 bases lay outside the gene matches. Written as DNA, the CDR3 is TGTGCCAGCAGCTCCTCGACTAGCGGGGCCGCCCGCACAGATACGCAGTATTTT. Its protein product is CASSSSTSGAARTDTQYF.

This chain joins TRBV20-1 and TRBJ2-7; D perhaps matches TRBD2 (5 bases). CDR1 and CDR2 from the germline V gene are DFQATT and SNEGSKA (reference sequence). Between the trimmed V and J ends, which lost 0 bases and 5 bases, there was a span of 11 bases. This CDR3 region has 13 residues. CDR3 DNA sequence: TGCAGTGCTAGAGATAACACCGGGGACGAGCAGTACTTC. Translating gives CSARDNTGDEQYF.

Points on this clonotype: The limits of the CDR3 on the DNA are not certain, so only TCRdb's listed CDR3 is given. V is TRBV15 and J is TRBJ2-2; TRBD1, as called in the table, went unchecked against the DNA. The CDR3 length is 21 residues, termini included. The germline V gene has CDR1 LNHNV and CDR2 YYDKDF (reference sequence). The CDR3 region is CATSRDRSSGANVLTFGELFF.

This clonotype occurred once. V gene TRBV24-1 combines with J gene TRBJ2-1, with D possibly being TRBD2 (5 bases). The V gene's germline CDR1 is KGHDR and CDR2 SFDVKD. V was pared by 3 bases and J by 10 bases, with 12 bases between. The CDR3 spans 13 residues. The CDR3 is CATSDPLGGEQFF. The CDR3 DNA reads as TGTGCCACCAGTGATCCCCTCGGCGGGGAGCAGTTCTTC.

This clonotype occurred many times. This chain joins TRBV5-1 and TRBJ2-5; TRBD1 is a possible D gene (6 bases). This CDR3 comprises 20 residues. Germline V gene lookup returns CDR1 SGHRS and CDR2 YFSETQ. With 0 bases removed from V and 2 bases from J, the gap between germline ends came to 26 bases. The DNA of the CDR3 is TGCGCCAGCAGCTTGGCCGGCAGGGGAGCGCCAAGTTTAACGCAAGAGACCCAGTACTTC. Protein product: CASSLAGRGAPSLTQETQYF. Combining the CDR3 with reference TRBV5-1 and TRBJ2-5 gives the whole variable domain KAGVTQTPRYLIKTRGQQVTLSCSPISGHRSVSWYQQTPGQGLQFLFEYFSETQRNKGNFPGRFSGRQFSNSRSEMNVSTLELGDSALYLCASSLAGRGAPSLTQETQYFGPGTRLLVL.

This clonotype was observed many times. The V gene is TRBV7-9, the J gene TRBJ1-2; D unresolved. CDR3 length: 13 amino acids. Trimming stripped 5 bases from V and 4 bases from J, with 11 bases between. CDR1 and CDR2 from the germline V gene are SEHNR and FQNEAQ (reference sequence). CDR3 coding DNA: TGTGCCAGCAGCCCGGACGGCGGCTATGGCTACACCTTC. Its translation is CASSPDGGYGYTF.

This clonotype showed up many times. The chain couples TRBV20-1 to TRBJ2-1; D remains ambiguous. Germline V gene sequence: CDR1 DFQATT, CDR2 SNEGSKA (reference sequence). The CDR3 loop spans 13 amino acids. For the CDR3, the DNA is TGCAGCGCCCTATCGATCTCCTACAATGAGCAGTTCTTC. Its protein is CSALSISYNEQFF.

Many counts were recorded for this clonotype. The chain joins TRBV14 to TRBJ2-7; TRBD1 or TRBD2 may be the D gene (5 bases each). Deletions cut 5 bases from V and 4 bases from J, with 18 bases between. Per germline, CDR1 SGHDN and CDR2 FVKESK. The CDR3 is made up of 15 amino acids. CDR3 in amino acids: CASSFFSGPYYEQYF. The CDR3 DNA is TGTGCCAGCAGCTTCTTTTCGGGACCGTATTACGAGCAGTACTTC.

This clonotype was counted ten times or more. For the CDR3, the DNA is TGTGCCAGTAGTATCTACCCGTACGACAGGGAGAAGACCCAGTACTTC. Translation: CASSIYPYDREKTQYF. This chain uses TRBV19 with TRBJ2-5; 7 bases line up with TRBD1. The junction had 13 bases not matched to a gene; V was cut back by 3 bases and J by 6 bases. Germline CDR1 is LNHDA and CDR2 is SQIVND (reference sequence). This CDR3 has 16 residues.

To note about this clonotype: A much larger clonotype is one base distant, so this may be a read error. The CDR3 DNA follows: TGTGCCACCAGCAGACCCACTAGCGGGGGGGGGGTTGAGCAGTCCTTC. The encoded protein is CATSRPTSGGGVEQSF. This rearrangement joins TRBV15 to TRBJ2-1; 13 nucleotides line up with TRBD2. There are 16 residues in the CDR3. CDR1 and CDR2 from the germline V gene are LNHNV and YYDKDF (reference sequence).

CDR3 sequence (DNA): TGTGCCAGCAGCCGGAGCGGGGGGAACACCGGGGAGCAGTACTTC. Translation gives CASSRSGGNTGEQYF. This sequence joins TRBV9 and TRBJ2-7, with 9 bases lining up with TRBD2. The V segment lost 4 bases and the J segment 7 bases; nucleotides outside the gene matches: 12. The germline V gene encodes CDR1 SGDLS and CDR2 YYNGEE. There are 15 residues in the CDR3.

To note about this clonotype: Without the conserved terminal phenylalanine or tryptophan, this CDR3 likely stems from a read error. The DNA is left out, because the CDR3 cannot be placed on it with certainty; the CDR3 is given as TCRdb lists it. The chain employs TRBV15 and TRBJ2-6. Germline V gene data show CDR1 as LNHNV and CDR2 as YYDKDF (reference sequence). The CDR3 totals 8 residues, both ends included. This CDR3 reads CATSIWTS.

This clonotype was counted at least ten times. The chain combines TRBV7-9 with TRBJ1-6; unclear D gene. The V end lost 0 bases, the J end lost 3 bases, and 9 bases lay between the germline ends. From germline, CDR1 is SEHNR and CDR2 FQNEAQ (reference sequence). This CDR3 region has 16 residues. This chain's CDR3 is CASSLAGSHYNSPLHF. CDR3 nucleotides: TGTGCCAGCAGCTTAGCAGGGTCCCACTATAATTCACCCCTCCACTTT. Based on the CDR3 plus reference TRBV7-9 and TRBJ1-6, the full variable domain is DTGVSQNPRHKITKRGQNVTFRCDPISEHNRLYWYRQTLGQGPEFLTYFQNEAQLEKSRLLSDRFSAERPKGSFSTLEIQRTEQGDSAMYLCASSLAGSHYNSPLHFGNGTRLTVT.

This clonotype was detected only a few times. An end of the junction does not agree with germline; a read error may underlie this. The chain couples TRBV5-4 to TRBJ2-7; 7 positions match TRBD1. The CDR3 is made up of 14 amino acids. CDR1 SGHNT and CDR2 YYREEE come from the germline V gene (reference sequence). The CDR3 loop reads CACSLPRQGYEQYF. The CDR3 DNA reads TGTGCCTGCAGCTTGCCGAGACAGGGTTACGAGCAGTACTTC.

Many counts were recorded for this clonotype. V and J are TRBV20-1 and TRBJ2-1; TRBD2 matches 13 bases. The V segment lost 6 bases and the J segment 3 bases; nucleotides outside the gene matches: 5. From germline, CDR1 is DFQATT and CDR2 SNEGSKA (reference sequence). The CDR3 length is 15 residues. CDR3 sequence reads: CSATSGGDYYNEQFF. The CDR3 DNA reads TGCAGTGCCACTAGCGGGGGGGATTACTACAATGAGCAGTTCTTC.

This clonotype was found many times. V gene TRBV5-1 combines with J gene TRBJ2-6, with no clear D. V gave up 2 bases and J gave up 0 bases, with 3 bases separating them. The V gene's germline CDR1 is SGHRS and CDR2 YFSETQ. This CDR3 has 14 amino acids. The CDR3, as DNA: TGCGCCAGCAGCTTAGGCTCTGGGGCCAACGTCCTGACTTTC. This translates into CASSLGSGANVLTF.

This clonotype showed up just a few times. The chain carries TRBV28 and TRBJ2-3; 7 bases are shared with TRBD1. The CDR3 contains 14 residues. Germline loops: CDR1 MDHEN, CDR2 SYDVKM. Trimming cost V 6 bases and J 0 bases; bases outside gene matches: 3. The CDR3 region is CASRGGLSTDTQYF. CDR3 nucleotide sequence: TGTGCCAGCAGAGGGGGCCTTAGCACAGATACGCAGTATTTT.